Listed below are T cell receptor beta chains from one sample, sequenced in a study of PD-L1 blockade in urothelial cancer. The table came from immunoSEQ multiplex PCR; TCRdb's copy has only in-frame clones and leaves some out. The sample records 90,000 or so clones, roughly 89% being singletons. The source was PBMCs, collected around atezolizumab (anti-PD-L1) treatment. The receptors originated from a man aged 55 to 70 with urothelial cancer. Both conserved end residues are part of each CDR3. D genes are given only for firm matches. Clone sizes are given selectively: once, few, many, or a class where the clone is expanded.

D	V	size	J	CDR3	DNA
TRBD2	TRBV7-2	NA	TRBJ2-3	CASCIAGDTQYF	TGTGCCAGTTGTATAGCGGGCGATACGCAGTATTTT
NA	TRBV15	NA	TRBJ1-1	CATSRDMGLKGITEAFF	TGTGCCACCAGCAGAGATATGGGCCTCAAGGGGATCACTGAAGCTTTCTTT
NA	TRBV13	NA	TRBJ2-7	CASSLQGIHEQYF	TGTGCCAGCAGCTTACAGGGGATCCACGAGCAGTACTTC
NA	TRBV19	few	TRBJ2-4	CASSIAGTKNIQYF	TGTGCCAGTAGTATAGCGGGGACCAAAAACATTCAGTACTTC
NA	TRBV11-2	NA	TRBJ2-3	CASQFRGSTDTQYF	TGTGCCAGCCAATTTCGAGGGAGCACAGATACGCAGTATTTT
TRBD2	TRBV15	NA	TRBJ2-3	CATSNGLAGGPSTDTQYF	TGTGCCACCAGCAACGGACTAGCGGGAGGGCCCTCCACAGATACGCAGTATTTT
NA	TRBV30	medium-sized	TRBJ1-4	CAWTTGRNEKLFF	TGTGCCTGGACCACGGGGAGAAACGAAAAACTGTTTTTT
NA	TRBV6-4	NA	TRBJ1-2	CASSDTTTGREGYTF	TGTGCCAGCAGTGACACCACAACAGGGCGTGAGGGCTACACCTTC
TRBD2	TRBV19	NA	TRBJ2-1	CASTLTGGDNEQFF	TGTGCCAGTACCTTGACGGGGGGGGACAATGAGCAGTTCTTC
NA	TRBV12-5	NA	TRBJ2-2	CASANTNTGELFF	TGTGCTAGTGCGAACACGAACACCGGGGAGCTGTTTTTT
TRBD2	TRBV6-1	NA	TRBJ2-7	CASKLAGGSYEQYF	TGTGCCAGCAAGCTAGCGGGGGGCTCCTACGAGCAGTACTTC
TRBD2	TRBV9	NA	TRBJ2-5	CASSMRGGRETQYF	TGTGCCAGCAGTATGCGGGGGGGCCGGGAGACCCAGTACTTC
NA	TRBV20-1	NA	TRBJ2-5	CSASLQGTQYF	TGCAGTGCTAGCTTGCAGGGGACCCAGTACTTC
NA	TRBV6-6	NA	TRBJ2-5	CASSLNGQSGETQYF	TGTGCCAGCAGCTTAAACGGACAGTCAGGAGAGACCCAGTACTTC
NA	TRBV9	NA	TRBJ2-1	CASSVAVDSRARNEQFF	TGTGCCAGCAGCGTAGCCGTCGACAGTCGGGCCCGGAATGAGCAGTTCTTC
NA	TRBV14	NA	TRBJ1-6	CASSPTGSSGNSPLHF	TGTGCCAGCAGCCCTACGGGATCGTCCGGGAATTCACCCCTCCACTTT
NA	TRBV4-1	NA	TRBJ1-4	CASSPGFINEKLFF	TGCGCCAGCAGCCCGGGATTTATAAATGAAAAACTGTTTTTT